Detailed here is one T cell receptor (beta chain). The antigen it binds to is not known. Germline and junction disagree at one end, which may indicate a read error. TCR beta CDR3 regions were amplified from RNA transcripts for repertoire sequencing. The first round of RT-PCR was done with HTBI primers and the Qiagen OneStep RT-PCR kit, and was followed by a second round of multiplex PCR, then size selection and purification. Libraries were sequenced on an Illumina HiSeq2000 using paired-end 100 bp reads. In the source study's methods: Reads were processed with SOAPnuke, discarding reads with adapters, uncalled bases, mean Phred below 15, or no exact constant-primer or identifier match. COPE v1.2.5 was used to merge the high-quality paired reads. Unique nucleotide sequences were defined as clonotypes and aligned to IMGT TRB V, D and J references using MiTCR v1.1. The analysis was limited to V-J combinations with a frequency above 0.0001, which together covered 98% to 99.2% of repertoires. For each V-J combination, a TCR clonal expansion and chaos score was defined as the ratio of F50 clonal expansion to chaos observed in the TCRdist matrix. Welch's t-statistics and random forest were used to narrow the features down to approximately twelve V-J combinations, which were then fed into a naive Bayes classifier. The Morisita-Horn index was used to measure how similar the thyroid and blood repertoires were. The public reads were run again by TCRdb, first through fastp at Q25 and then through MiXCR, and only productive beta chains were kept. Records with the same CDR3 protein are collapsed into one entry carrying the most frequent genes and DNA. Here the V and J calls rest on TCRdb's processing, not on the authors' analysis. This sample is represented by about 1.1 million distinct CDR3 sequences; 35% to 40% of them were singletons. The ten largest clonotypes hold 11% of the sample.

Patients with hyperthyroidism were aged 18 to 65 years, had been newly diagnosed, and had a disease duration of less than 2 months. Patients were excluded if they had other autoimmune diseases, uncontrolled infections, pregnancy or lactation. Clinical symptoms, serum thyroxine, TRAb, thyroid ultrasound and orbital computed tomography formed the basis of the diagnosis. Total RNA was extracted with Trizol reagent and quality-checked on an Agilent 2100 Bioanalyzer. The CDR3 sequence holds 14 residues, the cysteine and phenylalanine included. The kept DNA is CDR3 alone, 42 bases in frame from the first base. The germline V gene yields SGHRS for CDR1 and YFSETQ for CDR2. This sample is part of a study of Graves' ophthalmopathy and Graves' hyperthyroidism (dated by TCRdb to 2017 to 2018). With regard to the full study: Stable hyperthyroidism was defined as no progression to ophthalmopathy within 18 months of follow-up. TCR beta repertoire signatures were used to distinguish Graves' ophthalmopathy from Graves' hyperthyroidism and to predict progression to ophthalmopathy. In total, around 140 blood samples were TCR-sequenced: fewer than 50 ophthalmopathy, about 75 hyperthyroidism and some 17 hyperthyroidism-to-ophthalmopathy patients. To explore V-J signatures distinguishing ophthalmopathy from hyperthyroidism, a discovery set of 100 patients (roughly 42 ophthalmopathy, 55 to 60 stable hyperthyroidism) was enrolled. An independent validation cohort was composed of 18 hyperthyroidism patients and around 16 patients who later progressed from hyperthyroidism to ophthalmopathy. In over five hyperthyroidism patients, the T-cell repertoires found in thyroid tissue were compared with those found in blood. Following sampling, methimazole starting at 30 mg daily was administered to hyperthyroidism patients, and high-dose intravenous methylprednisolone was administered to ophthalmopathy patients.

Results and caveats for the whole study, not just this receptor: No statistical method was used to set the sample size in advance, and the investigators knew which group each participant was assigned to. In cross-validation, the 13-signature model distinguished ophthalmopathy from stable hyperthyroidism with approximately 90% sensitivity and approximately 81% specificity, while in the test set the corresponding values were roughly 80% and 75%. Most expanded thyroid clonotypes with a frequency above 0.001 also appeared in blood, which suggests that blood repertoires may reflect the immune response in the thyroid. In validation, the model predicted ophthalmopathy progression with 70.59% sensitivity and roughly 72% specificity; 12 predicted patients were CT-confirmed with GO in a median of approximately six months.

Sequencing was carried out using peripheral blood or thyroid tissue (not recorded which). This receptor was identified in an adult man with Graves' hyperthyroidism. The chain uses TRBV5-1 and TRBJ1-2; no D gene call is confident. The encoded CDR3 is CASSFKGFAYGYTF. The DNA reads TGTGCCAGCAGCTTCAAGGGTTTCGCCTATGGCTACACCTTC.